This T cell receptor beta chain was recovered during a study of T-cell memory formation after mild COVID-19. This clonotype was recorded a few times. Its antigen is still unknown. The V end lost 6 bases, the J end lost 1 base, and 17 bases lay between the germline ends. CDR3 length: 16 amino acids. Broader study findings: Memory cells collected pre-infection included some clones that later responded, suggesting cross-reactive memory joined.

MiXCR was run by TCRdb on the 5' RACE reads, yielding one entry per CDR3 protein. The sample shows about 130,000 distinct CDR3 sequences, approximately 6.2% of them seen only once. This clonotype originated in an adult woman who had mild COVID-19 (a few samples of this study predate the infection). Cell type and time point are not known. The sample comprised PBMCs or a T cell subset sorted from them (not recorded which). The V and J genes are TRBV12-3 or TRBV12-4 and TRBJ2-3; D gene unclear. The CDR3 DNA is TGTGCCAGCAGCCCAGTATGGGGTGTCGGCACAGATACGCAGTATTTT. Its protein product is CASSPVWGVGTDTQYF.